The 21 T cell receptor beta chains given below trace back to one sample, sequenced in a study of T cells in Graves' hyperthyroidism and ophthalmopathy. Amplification targeted TCR beta CDR3 regions from RNA transcripts. During a first-round RT-PCR of the TCR CDR3, the HTBI primer set was used. TCRdb ran MiXCR on the multiplex PCR reads and lists one entry per CDR3 protein. This sample has 300,000 to 450,000 distinct CDR3 sequences, with 13% found just once. Sample: blood. The receptors were sampled from a man in his thirties or forties with Graves' hyperthyroidism that later progressed to Graves' ophthalmopathy.

This clonotype was found many times. The genes are TRBV7-9 and TRBJ1-1; D gene unclear. CDR1 SEHNR and CDR2 FQNEAQ come from the germline V gene (reference sequence). V was shortened by 8 bases and J by 5 bases, with 18 bases between the two germline ends. The CDR3 totals 14 residues. The CDR3 sequence is CASRFSGVATEAFF. The DNA of the CDR3 is TGTGCCAGCCGTTTCAGTGGGGTTGCAACTGAAGCTTTCTTT.

This clonotype has just a few counts. The rearrangement links TRBV7-6 to TRBJ1-5, with D uncertain. Per the germline V gene, CDR1 is SGHVS and CDR2 is FNYEAQ. CDR3 size: 15 residues. V shed 7 bases and J shed 3 bases, with 16 bases lying between them. CDR3 protein: CASTEIPGLNQPQHF. In DNA, the CDR3 is TGTGCCAGCACCGAGATTCCGGGTCTCAATCAGCCCCAGCATTTT.

This clonotype was seen many times. The chain is built from TRBV12-3 or TRBV12-4 and TRBJ2-7; 9 nucleotides align to TRBD1. The CDR3 loop spans 15 amino acids. The V gene end was trimmed by 4 bases and the J gene end by 4 bases; junction bases not matched to a gene: 8. CDR3 coding DNA: TGTGCCAGCAGTTCCCAGACAGGGGGATCGTACGAGCAGTACTTC. Translated, it gives CASSSQTGGSYEQYF.

Ten or more counts support this clonotype. V is TRBV2 and J is TRBJ1-4; D is unresolved. CDR1 is SNHLY and CDR2 is FYNNEI in the germline V gene. The germline V and J ends were trimmed by 3 bases and 0 bases, with 5 bases remaining between them. This CDR3 comprises 14 residues. CDR3 loop: CASSEAATNEKLFF. CDR3 nucleotide sequence: TGTGCCAGCAGTGAGGCAGCAACTAATGAAAAACTGTTTTTT.

This clonotype was recorded a few times. The junction does not match germline at one end; this may be a read error. The chain recombines TRBV6-1 with TRBJ2-3; the D call may be TRBD1 or TRBD2 (5 bases each). CDR3 length: 15 residues. Germline assignment: CDR1 MNHNS and CDR2 SASEGT. As DNA, the CDR3 is TGTGCCAGCAGTGAAGCCCCAGGGAGCACAGGTACGCAGTATTTT. Protein product: CASSEAPGSTGTQYF.

Notes on this clonotype: A much larger clone differs from this one at a single base, so this may be a read error. The rearrangement joins TRBV19 to TRBJ2-1; unclear D gene. V was pared by 3 bases and J by 7 bases, with 13 bases between. CDR1 is LNHDA and CDR2 is SQIVND in the germline V gene (reference sequence). The CDR3 contains 14 residues. The CDR3 region has the DNA TGTGCCAGTAGTATTTCCCTGGCTGATAATGAGCAGTTCTTC. Translation: CASSISLADNEQFF.

The gene calls are TRBV5-1 and TRBJ2-7, with D unresolved. The CDR3 contains 14 residues. CDR1 is SGHRS and CDR2 is YFSETQ in the germline V gene. V lost 3 bases and J 2 bases, leaving 12 bases between the germline ends. The CDR3 loop is CASSSEPLTYEQYF. For the CDR3, the DNA is TGCGCCAGCAGCTCAGAACCACTTACCTACGAGCAGTACTTC.

This sequence joins TRBV20-1 and TRBJ2-1; tentatively, D is TRBD2 (6 bases). CDR3 size: 16 residues. V dropped 2 bases and J dropped 8 bases, with 22 bases sitting between them. Germline loops: CDR1 DFQATT, CDR2 SNEGSKA (reference sequence). This CDR3 reads CSARLPGTRTFDEQFF. The CDR3 DNA follows: TGCAGTGCTAGACTCCCCGGGACTCGCACCTTCGATGAGCAGTTCTTC.

This clonotype turned up a few times. The chain joins TRBV2 to TRBJ2-6; no clear D gene. V lost 5 bases and J lost 2, with 10 bases in between. Germline V gene sequence: CDR1 SNHLY, CDR2 FYNNEI. The CDR3 length is 15 residues. CDR3 amino acids: CASSYTDAGANVLTF. The DNA for the CDR3 is TGTGCCAGCAGTTACACAGACGCTGGGGCCAACGTCCTGACTTTC.

This clonotype appeared many times. The chain employs TRBV11-2 and TRBJ2-1; the D is unclear. Trimming took 0 bases from V and 0 from J, leaving 18 bases between them. CDR3 length equals 19 residues. Germline V gene data show CDR1 as SGHAT and CDR2 as FQNNGV. In nucleotides, the CDR3 is TGTGCCAGCAGCTTAGAACGTTCTAGAATCCTAAGCTCCTACAATGAGCAGTTCTTC. It codes for CASSLERSRILSSYNEQFF. The full variable domain, in which reference TRBV11-2 and TRBJ2-1 provide the parts outside the CDR3, is EAGVAQSPRYKIIEKRQSVAFWCNPISGHATLYWYQQILGQGPKLLIQFQNNGVVDDSQLPKDRFSAERLKGVDSTLKIQPAKLEDSAVYLCASSLERSRILSSYNEQFFGPGTRLTVL.

This clonotype has at least ten counts. The V and J genes are TRBV12-3 or TRBV12-4 and TRBJ1-2; 8 positions match TRBD1. This CDR3 region has 14 residues. After removal of 5 bases from V and 8 bases from J, the junction contained 10 bases not matched to a gene. The CDR3 loop reads CASSDRGGLGGYTF. The CDR3 nucleotides read TGTGCCAGCAGTGACAGGGGCGGATTAGGGGGCTACACCTTC.

This clonotype was detected ten times or more. The junction does not match germline at one end; this may be a read error. The chain employs TRBV7-7 and TRBJ2-3; 7 bases are shared with TRBD1. CDR3 length: 15 amino acids. Germline CDR1 and CDR2: SSHAT and FNYEAQ (reference sequence). CDR3 DNA: TGTGCTAGCAGCCTTACAGGGGCGGGCACAGATACGCAGTATTTT. This codes for CASSLTGAGTDTQYF.

This clonotype was recorded at least ten times. This chain connects TRBV11-2 to TRBJ1-1; D is ambiguous. V gave up 2 bases and J gave up 1 base, with 5 bases separating them. This CDR3 has 13 residues. CDR1 and CDR2 (germline): SGHAT, FQNNGV. The CDR3 DNA reads as TGTGCCAGCAGCTTAACTAAGAACACTGAAGCTTTCTTT. It specifies CASSLTKNTEAFF.

Turning to this clonotype: This may be a read error: a much more frequent sequence differs by one nucleotide. This chain links TRBV7-2 with TRBJ1-5; no clear D gene. Germline CDR1 is SGHTA and CDR2 is FQGNSA. The CDR3 runs 14 residues. Trimming pared 5 bases from V and 2 bases from J, leaving 10 bases between. The CDR3 region is CASSATEGNQPQHF. CDR3 in DNA: TGTGCCAGCAGCGCGACCGAAGGCAATCAGCCCCAGCATTTT.

This clonotype appeared many times. The V call is TRBV11-3, the J call TRBJ2-1, with 12 bases that match TRBD2. CDR1 SGHNT and CDR2 YENEEA come from the germline V gene. CDR3 size: 15 residues. V lost 8 bases, J lost 10 bases, and 12 bases stayed unmatched. DNA of the CDR3: TGTGCCAGCGCATCCACTAGCGGGGGGTCAAGAGAGCAGTTCTTC. Translation: CASASTSGGSREQFF.

The chain is built from TRBV20-1 and TRBJ2-5; 11 bases line up with TRBD2. The CDR3 contains 16 residues. Germline CDR1 and CDR2: DFQATT and SNEGSKA (reference sequence). V trimming: 5 bases; J trimming: 4 bases; junction bases outside the gene matches: 12. The CDR3 loop reads CSAGLPSGGIGETQYF. The CDR3 bases are TGCAGTGCTGGCCTCCCTAGCGGGGGGATTGGAGAGACCCAGTACTTC.

The table lists this clonotype with many counts. The CDR3 is CASHRESNQPQHF. The DNA of the CDR3 is TGTGCCAGCCACAGGGAAAGCAATCAGCCCCAGCATTTT. The rearrangement joins TRBV2 to TRBJ1-5; weak D call: TRBD1 (6 bases). The CDR3 has 13 residues. Germline V gives CDR1 SNHLY, CDR2 FYNNEI. Between the trimmed V and J ends, which lost 8 bases and 1 base, there was a span of 9 bases. Filled out from reference TRBV2 and TRBJ1-5, the complete variable domain reads EPEVTQTPSHQVTQMGQEVILRCVPISNHLYFYWYRQILGQKVEFLVSFYNNEISEKSEIFDDQFSVERPDGSNFTLKIRSTKLEDSAMYFCASHRESNQPQHFGDGTRLSIL.

This clonotype was detected ten times or more. The rearrangement uses TRBV20-1 and TRBJ1-2; D uncertain. Trimming stripped 8 bases from V and 4 bases from J, with 5 bases between. The CDR3 totals 9 residues. Germline V lookup: CDR1 DFQATT, CDR2 SNEGSKA (reference sequence). The CDR3 nucleotides are TGCAGTAGCGGCTATGGCTACACCTTC. It codes for CSSGYGYTF.

This clonotype was counted ten times or more. J is TRBJ2-7 and V is TRBV7-2; 7 nucleotides align to TRBD2. V gave up 3 bases and J gave up 3 bases; unmatched junction bases: 8. From germline, CDR1 is SGHTA and CDR2 FQGNSA. The CDR3 is 15 residues long. CDR3 region: CASSFGPGGGYEQYF. In DNA form, the CDR3 reads TGTGCCAGCAGCTTTGGACCGGGAGGAGGCTACGAGCAGTACTTC.

This clonotype was observed at least ten times. The V gene is TRBV12-3 or TRBV12-4, the J gene TRBJ2-5; 11 nucleotides agree with TRBD2. The CDR3 runs 15 residues. With V trimmed by 5 bases and J by 5 bases, 7 bases remained unmatched. The CDR3 reads CASSGSGGGSETQYF. In DNA form, the CDR3 reads TGTGCCAGCAGTGGTAGCGGGGGGGGGTCCGAGACCCAGTACTTC.

The chain uses TRBV3-1 and TRBJ2-7; 7 positions match TRBD1. The CDR3 contains 14 residues. Germline CDR1 is LGHDT and CDR2 is YNNKEL (reference sequence). V was pared by 3 bases and J by 3 bases, with 5 bases of the junction left unmatched. CDR3 amino acids: CASSQGRQGYEQYF. CDR3 in DNA: TGTGCCAGCAGCCAGGGGCGACAGGGCTACGAGCAGTACTTC.